The clone carrying this TCR beta chain was observed once. The entry originates in a study of blood T cell repertoires in COVID-19. Libraries were prepared by immunoSEQ multiplex PCR; TCRdb keeps only in-frame clonotypes and omits some of them. The sample contains roughly 190,000 clones, about 80% of which appear only once. The V gene end was trimmed by 1 base and the J gene end by 8 bases; junction bases not matched to a gene: 2. The germline V gene encodes CDR1 SGHRS and CDR2 YFSETQ. This CDR3 is built from 12 residues. The sequence was obtained from a human donor with acute or convalescent COVID-19. The donor label of this sample is uncertain. The V call is TRBV5-1, the J call TRBJ1-2, with 7 bases matching TRBD1. Sequenced: peripheral blood. CDR3 DNA: TGCGCCAGCAGCTTGACAGGGGAGGGCTACACCTTC. It codes for CASSLTGEGYTF.